This T cell receptor beta chain was identified in a study of long-term antiretroviral therapy in people with HIV. Study as a whole: The 2015 immediate-ART recommendation came about a decade after the earliest samples.

The CDR3 has 15 amino acids. The V gene end was trimmed by 4 bases and the J gene end by 2 bases; junction bases not matched to a gene: 9. CDR1 SGHRS and CDR2 YFSETQ come from the germline V gene. This clone was seen a handful of times. The target antigen is unknown. Runs used v3.0 of the immunoSEQ assay and were done at survey level. Assay used: immunoSEQ multiplex PCR; TCRdb lists only in-frame clones, some missing. The sample consists of about 20,000 clones, roughly 84% of them appearing once. General study points: Upon ART, diversity increased but remained lower than transplant donor controls. HIV repertoire CDR3 lengths ranged less widely than those of controls.

Each HIV-infected participant was given treatment in the United States. The chain joins TRBV5-1 to TRBJ2-7; the match to TRBD1 covers 7 bases. Sample: unsorted PBMCs, taken 2.4 years after starting antiretroviral therapy. The TCR was taken from a man aged 35-49 years with HIV. CDR3 sequence (DNA): TGCGCCAGCAGCCCAAAACCCGGGACAGCCTACGAGCAGTACTTC. Its translation: CASSPKPGTAYEQYF. The variable domain in full, completed from reference TRBV5-1 and TRBJ2-7, reads KAGVTQTPRYLIKTRGQQVTLSCSPISGHRSVSWYQQTPGQGLQFLFEYFSETQRNKGNFPGRFSGRQFSNSRSEMNVSTLELGDSALYLCASSPKPGTAYEQYFGPGTRLTVT.